These 8 T cell receptor beta chains originate from one sample sequenced in a study of blood T cells in healthy people across ages (dated by TCRdb to between 2014 and 2017). The library was prepared using 5' RACE. Sequencing instrument: Illumina HiSeq 2500. A second PCR of roughly 7 to 11 cycles was performed with a sample-barcoded 5' primer and a J-beta primer mix. The public reads were reprocessed in TCRdb via fastp at Q25 and MiXCR, keeping in-frame beta chains. Rows matching on CDR3 protein sequence are summarized as one entry with the most common DNA and genes. For this sample the table gives about 1 million distinct CDR3 sequences, of which under 45% were detected only once. The ten largest clones capture over 15% of the sample. The sample was blood. These receptors were obtained from a woman aged 55-70 years in good health.

In its sample, this clonotype was seen a few times. The V and J genes are TRBV6-2 or TRBV6-3 and TRBJ2-1; a weak D match, TRBD2 (5 bases). Trimming took 4 bases from V and 0 from J, leaving 13 bases between them. Germline CDR1 is MNHEY and CDR2 is SVGEGT. This CDR3 comprises 16 residues. The CDR3 reads CASSSIMRASYNEQFF. The CDR3 DNA reads TGTGCCAGCAGTTCCATAATGAGGGCCTCCTACAATGAGCAGTTCTTC.

Details on this clonotype: Likely a read error: the CDR3 ends without its conserved phenylalanine or tryptophan. The gene calls are TRBV7-2 and TRBJ2-7; TRBD1 might be the D (6 bases). V was trimmed by 3 bases and J by 3 bases, leaving 12 bases between them. CDR1 and CDR2 from the germline V gene are SGHTA and FQGNSA. CDR3 length equals 14 residues. The CDR3 nucleotides are TGTGCCAGCAGCTTTTACGGACAGTACTACGAGCAGTACTTA. This encodes CASSFYGQYYEQYL.

The chain recombines TRBV4-2 with TRBJ2-7, with 7 bases that match TRBD2. Germline V gene lookup returns CDR1 LGHNA and CDR2 YNFKEQ. V was clipped by 3 bases and J by 2 bases; unmatched bases: 4. The CDR3 totals 14 residues. CDR3 sequence reads: CASSQASGPYEQYF. The CDR3 DNA sequence: TGTGCCAGCAGCCAGGCTAGCGGCCCCTACGAGCAGTACTTC.

The V call is TRBV28, the J call TRBJ2-3; 8 nucleotides align to TRBD2. The V segment lost 8 bases and the J segment 5 bases; nucleotides outside the gene matches: 15. Germline lookup yields CDR1 MDHEN and CDR2 SYDVKM. The CDR3 has 16 amino acids. CDR3 residues: CASFPPSGRVIDTQYF. As DNA, the CDR3 is TGTGCCAGCTTCCCTCCGAGCGGGAGAGTGATAGATACGCAGTATTTT.

The CDR3 DNA follows: TGTGCCAGCTCACCAACAAGACAGTCTAGCACAGATACGCAGTATTTT. This gives the protein CASSPTRQSSTDTQYF. The V gene is TRBV18, the J gene TRBJ2-3, with TRBD1 as a possible D gene (5 bases). There are 16 residues in the CDR3. Germline CDR1 KGHSH, CDR2 LQKENI. The V end was cut by 2 bases, the J end by 0 bases, with 12 bases between.

The rearrangement uses TRBV11-2 and TRBJ2-1; 13 positions agree with TRBD2. J lost 7 bases, V lost 5 bases, and 8 bases had no gene match. CDR1 and CDR2 (germline): SGHAT, FQNNGV. This CDR3 contains 16 residues. The CDR3 DNA is TGTGCCAGCAGCCGCCCGGGACTAGCGGGGCTAAATGAGCAGTTCTTC. It is translated as CASSRPGLAGLNEQFF.

The V and J genes are TRBV7-9 and TRBJ1-2; 10 bases match TRBD1. The germline CDR1 and CDR2 sequences are SEHNR and FQNEAQ (reference sequence). After removal of 5 bases from V and 4 bases from J, the junction contained 7 bases not matched to a gene. The CDR3 runs 15 residues. CDR3 nucleotide sequence: TGTGCCAGCAGCGACGACAGGGGGCGGACCTATGGCTACACCTTC. As protein: CASSDDRGRTYGYTF.

This rearrangement joins TRBV19 to TRBJ1-5, with 8 bases fitting TRBD1. The V and J ends lost 3 bases and 5 bases, in that order; junction bases with no gene match: 3. From germline, CDR1 is LNHDA and CDR2 SQIVND (reference sequence). The CDR3 has 14 residues. The CDR3 region is CASSMSGGDQPQHF. The CDR3 nucleotides read TGTGCCAGTAGTATGTCAGGGGGCGATCAGCCCCAGCATTTT. Filled out from reference TRBV19 and TRBJ1-5, the complete variable domain reads DGGITQSPKYLFRKEGQNVTLSCEQNLNHDAMYWYRQDPGQGLRLIYYSQIVNDFQKGDIAEGYSVSREKKESFPLTVTSAQKNPTAFYLCASSMSGGDQPQHFGDGTRLSIL.